What follows are 8 T cell receptor beta chains derived from one specimen sequenced in a study of blood T cell repertoires in COVID-19. TCRdb's copy holds only in-frame clones and misses some; the assay was immunoSEQ multiplex PCR. The sample lists about 330,000 clones, 70% to 90% occurring once. Sequences were obtained from peripheral blood. The source of these receptors is a human donor in a cohort sampled during active COVID-19.

J is TRBJ2-1 and V is TRBV5-1, with D perhaps matching TRBD1 (5 bases). Germline CDR1 reads SGHRS; CDR2 reads YFSETQ. The CDR3 consists of 13 residues. Between the trimmed V and J ends, which lost 0 bases and 4 bases, there was a span of 5 bases. CDR3 DNA sequence: TGCGCCAGCAGCTTGGGACAGTACAATGAGCAGTTCTTC. This sequence encodes CASSLGQYNEQFF. Looking up the rest from reference TRBV5-1 and TRBJ2-1 gives the full variable domain: KAGVTQTPRYLIKTRGQQVTLSCSPISGHRSVSWYQQTPGQGLQFLFEYFSETQRNKGNFPGRFSGRQFSNSRSEMNVSTLELGDSALYLCASSLGQYNEQFFGPGTRLTVL.

This clone was recorded a few times. CDR3 sequence: CASSELGRAHYGYTF. The CDR3 DNA sequence: TGTGCCAGCAGTGAATTAGGCAGGGCCCACTATGGCTACACCTTC. J is TRBJ1-2 and V is TRBV6-1; D perhaps matches TRBD1 (5 bases). Looked up from germline, CDR1 is MNHNS and CDR2 is SASEGT. The CDR3 is 15 residues long. V lost 2 bases and J lost 3, with 13 bases in between.

The chain uses TRBV3-1 (or the pseudogene TRBV3-2) and TRBJ2-2, with TRBD1 matching 7 bases. CDR3 size: 17 residues. V shed 1 base, J shed 4 bases, and the junction held 9 bases outside the gene matches. Germline values: CDR1 LGHDT, CDR2 YNNKEL (reference sequence). The CDR3, as DNA: TGTGCCAGCAGCCAAGGATGGGACAGTATTTCCACCGGGGAGCTGTTTTTT. Residues: CASSQGWDSISTGELFF.

This chain links TRBV24-1 with TRBJ2-2, with 8 bases lining up with TRBD1. The CDR3 spans 16 residues. J gave up 7 bases and V 4 bases, and 10 bases lay outside the gene matches. Germline assignment: CDR1 KGHDR and CDR2 SFDVKD. The CDR3 DNA is TGTGCCACCAGTGACCCCGGACAGGGAGGTGGCGGGGAGCTGTTTTTT. As protein: CATSDPGQGGGGELFF.

V gene TRBV19 combines with J gene TRBJ2-3; D may be TRBD2 (5 bases). Trimming removed 6 bases at V and 0 bases at J, with 16 bases between. Germline V lookup: CDR1 LNHDA, CDR2 SQIVND (reference sequence). The CDR3 loop spans 16 amino acids. The CDR3 here is CASSTGMGPSTDTQYF. Here the CDR3 DNA reads TGTGCCAGTAGCACCGGGATGGGCCCTAGCACAGATACGCAGTATTTT.

The J gene is TRBJ2-3, the V gene TRBV5-1; unclear D gene. There are 14 residues in the CDR3. Germline loops: CDR1 SGHRS, CDR2 YFSETQ. V lost 4 bases and J 5 bases, leaving 14 bases between the germline ends. CDR3 loop: CASSLRQVGDTQYF. The CDR3 DNA reads as TGCGCCAGCAGCCTTCGGCAGGTAGGAGATACGCAGTATTTT.

This sequence joins TRBV12-3 or TRBV12-4 and TRBJ2-1; no clear D gene. CDR3 size: 13 residues. V lost 7 bases to trimming and J lost 4 bases, with 11 bases between them. The CDR3 DNA is TGTGCCAGCATTGACTCCTTATACAATGAGCAGTTCTTC. This sequence encodes CASIDSLYNEQFF.

The V and J genes are TRBV2 and TRBJ1-5; D ambiguous. The CDR3 totals 15 residues. Trimming took off 1 base at V and 6 bases at J, with 13 bases between the two ends. Germline V CDR1 and CDR2: SNHLY, FYNNEI. The CDR3 nucleotides read TGTGCCAGCAGTGAAGGAGGTTTGTCGCGTCAGCCCCAGCATTTT. Translation gives CASSEGGLSRQPQHF.